Each of the 25 T cell receptor beta chains below was sequenced from the same sample in a study of T cell repertoires in cytomegalovirus infection. TCRdb redid the calling of the reads with MiXCR, one entry per CDR3 protein. The sample lists approximately 340,000 distinct CDR3 sequences; approximately 32% were seen once. These receptors have no known antigen. Sample: cultured PBMCs, taken from culture after CMV antigen stimulation. The receptors shown here come from a human donor in good health (CMV status not recorded). Some clones in this sample may be carry-over from other donors' samples.

The chain joins TRBV19 to TRBJ1-5; TRBD1 might be the D (6 bases). The CDR3 length is 17 residues. Trimming stripped 5 bases from V and 4 bases from J, with 21 bases between. Germline CDR1 and CDR2: LNHDA and SQIVND (reference sequence). CDR3 sequence reads: CASSHPGTGAGNQPQHF. CDR3 bases: TGTGCCAGTAGTCACCCCGGAACGGGGGCTGGGAATCAGCCCCAGCATTTT.

V and J are TRBV9 and TRBJ2-3; no reliable D call. The CDR3 has 16 residues. The germline V gene has CDR1 SGDLS and CDR2 YYNGEE. V lost 6 bases, J lost 0 bases, and 17 bases lay in between. CDR3 nucleotides: TGTGCCAGCACCAAGACCCAGTCAACTAGCACAGATACGCAGTATTTT. This encodes CASTKTQSTSTDTQYF.

This clonotype was detected many times. V gene TRBV18 combines with J gene TRBJ2-1, with 9 bases aligning to TRBD1. This CDR3 spans 16 amino acids. The V gene end was trimmed by 2 bases and the J gene end by 5 bases; junction bases not matched to a gene: 7. Germline V gene data show CDR1 as KGHSH and CDR2 as LQKENI. The CDR3 sequence is CASSPIGTGSNNEQFF. The CDR3 nucleotides are TGTGCCAGCTCACCAATAGGGACAGGGAGCAACAATGAGCAGTTCTTC. Filled out from reference TRBV18 and TRBJ2-1, the complete variable domain reads NAGVMQNPRHLVRRRGQEARLRCSPMKGHSHVYWYRQLPEEGLKFMVYLQKENIIDESGMPKERFSAEFPKEGPSILRIQQVVRGDSAAYFCASSPIGTGSNNEQFFGPGTRLTVL.

This chain links TRBV4-2 with TRBJ1-3; a weak D match, TRBD1 (5 bases). Looked up from germline, CDR1 is LGHNA and CDR2 is YNFKEQ. V was trimmed by 4 bases and J by 4 bases, leaving 14 bases between them. This CDR3 has 15 residues. CDR3 residues: CASSPAGGDGNTIYF. CDR3 DNA: TGTGCCAGCAGCCCGGCCGGGGGGGACGGAAACACCATATATTTT.

The V call is TRBV4-2, the J call TRBJ2-1; D might be TRBD1 (6 bases). Germline lookup yields CDR1 LGHNA and CDR2 YNFKEQ. The CDR3 is 16 residues long. The V and J ends lost 6 bases and 8 bases respectively, with 23 bases between them. Written as DNA, the CDR3 is TGTGCCAGCAGACCGCACTCAGGGGCGCCGGGCGATGAGCAGTTCTTC. It specifies CASRPHSGAPGDEQFF.

This clonotype was seen a few times. This chain connects TRBV5-4 to TRBJ2-7; 7 nucleotides match TRBD2. The CDR3 spans 15 residues. Unmatched junction bases numbered 7, after V lost 4 bases and J lost 0 bases. The germline V gene encodes CDR1 SGHNT and CDR2 YYREEE (reference sequence). The CDR3 sequence is CASSPQRGSSYEQYF. The CDR3, as DNA: TGTGCCAGCAGCCCTCAGCGGGGAAGCTCCTACGAGCAGTACTTC.

This chain joins TRBV4-3 and TRBJ1-2; D call uncertain. This CDR3 is built from 15 residues. Trimming pared 1 base from V and 4 bases from J, leaving 13 bases between. Germline CDR1 LGHNA, CDR2 YSLEER. CDR3 loop: CASSQAPRAGYGYTF. CDR3 nucleotide sequence: TGCGCCAGCAGCCAAGCTCCCCGGGCGGGCTATGGCTACACCTTC.

This clonotype was counted at least ten times. J is TRBJ2-3 and V is TRBV7-2; 8 nucleotides line up with TRBD2. V was pared by 5 bases and J by 7 bases, with 11 bases of the junction left unmatched. The CDR3 runs to 15 residues. CDR1 is SGHTA, CDR2 FQGNSA, per germline. The DNA for the CDR3 is TGTGCCAGCAGCCCCTTAGCGGGACCACGGAATACGCAGTATTTT. Translation: CASSPLAGPRNTQYF.

The gene calls are TRBV5-1 and TRBJ1-1; TRBD1 matches 12 bases. The CDR3 sequence is 14 residues long. Per the germline V gene, CDR1 is SGHRS and CDR2 is YFSETQ. V lost 7 bases and J lost 4; bases outside the gene matches: 5. The DNA of the CDR3 is TGCGCCAGCGGGACAGGGGGCGCGCCCACTGAAGCTTTCTTT. This codes for CASGTGGAPTEAFF.

The chain is built from TRBV10-3 and TRBJ2-1; weak D call: TRBD1 (6 bases). Germline lookup yields CDR1 ENHRY and CDR2 SYGVKD. This CDR3 comprises 14 residues. The germline V and J ends were trimmed by 6 bases and 0 bases, with 9 bases remaining between them. The CDR3, as DNA: TGTGCCATCAGCCAGGACAGCTCCTACAATGAGCAGTTCTTC. Amino acid sequence: CAISQDSSYNEQFF.

This clonotype was picked up many times. V usage is TRBV7-2 and J usage is TRBJ2-7; possible D gene TRBD1, 5 bases. With 4 bases removed from V and 2 bases from J, the gap between germline ends came to 12 bases. This CDR3 is 14 amino acids long. Germline loops: CDR1 SGHTA, CDR2 FQGNSA. Here the CDR3 DNA reads TGTGCCAGCAGCTCCCTTAGGGGTCCCTACGAGCAGTACTTC. Translated, it gives CASSSLRGPYEQYF.

J is TRBJ1-1 and V is TRBV20-1; D might be TRBD1 (5 bases). Looked up from germline, CDR1 is DFQATT and CDR2 is SNEGSKA (reference sequence). V was shortened by 3 bases and J by 5 bases, with 13 bases between the two germline ends. This CDR3 contains 13 residues. The CDR3 region is CSASFQGWTEAFF. DNA for the CDR3: TGCAGTGCTAGCTTCCAGGGATGGACTGAAGCTTTCTTT.

CDR3 in amino acids: CSARQSISYEQYF. CDR3 nucleotide sequence: TGCAGTGCTAGGCAGAGTATTTCCTACGAGCAGTACTTC. The rearrangement links TRBV20-1 to TRBJ2-7; D is ambiguous. This CDR3 region has 13 residues. V lost 3 bases to trimming and J lost 1 base, with 10 bases between them. CDR1 and CDR2 from the germline V gene are DFQATT and SNEGSKA (reference sequence).

This clonotype appeared a few times. The V gene is TRBV5-8, the J gene TRBJ1-2, with D perhaps TRBD1 (6 bases). Germline V gene data show CDR1 as SGHTS and CDR2 as YDEGEE. Trimming stripped 0 bases from V and 4 bases from J, with 10 bases between. The CDR3 consists of 14 residues. As DNA, the CDR3 is TGTGCCAGCAGCTTGGGACAGGAAGGCTATGGCTACACCTTC. This gives the protein CASSLGQEGYGYTF.

The table lists this clonotype with a count of one. The V call is TRBV19, the J call TRBJ1-2; possibly TRBD1 for D (6 bases). Trimming removed 5 bases at V and 4 bases at J, with 17 bases between. The CDR3 is 15 amino acids. CDR1 and CDR2 from the germline V gene are LNHDA and SQIVND (reference sequence). The CDR3 loop is CASSADRLTFYGYTF. CDR3 DNA: TGTGCCAGTAGTGCCGACAGGCTTACCTTCTATGGCTACACCTTC.

This chain links TRBV5-4 with TRBJ2-5, with D perhaps TRBD1 (6 bases). Germline V lookup: CDR1 SGHNT, CDR2 YYREEE (reference sequence). The CDR3 has 13 amino acids. Trimming stripped 5 bases from V and 3 bases from J, with 11 bases between. The CDR3 DNA is TGTGCCAGCAGTACGGACAGAGAAGAGACCCAGTACTTC. It yields the protein CASSTDREETQYF.

The chain combines TRBV7-9 with TRBJ1-3; the D gene is possibly TRBD1 (5 bases). V was cut by 4 bases and J by 0 bases, with 10 bases left in between. Germline CDR1 SEHNR, CDR2 FQNEAQ (reference sequence). The CDR3 is 15 amino acids. The CDR3 protein is CASSSRGSSGNTIYF. CDR3 in DNA: TGTGCCAGCAGCTCTCGGGGCAGCTCTGGAAACACCATATATTTT.

This clonotype was detected a few times. CDR3 nucleotides: TGCGCCAGCAGTGATTGGACTAGCGGTACCTACGAGCAGTACTTC. Its translation: CASSDWTSGTYEQYF. This chain links TRBV10-2 with TRBJ2-7; 10 bases line up with TRBD2. Germline CDR1 and CDR2: WSHSY and SAAADI. After removal of 3 bases from V and 2 bases from J, the junction contained 4 bases not matched to a gene. The CDR3 runs 15 residues.

The chain recombines TRBV15 with TRBJ1-5; tentatively, D is TRBD1 (6 bases). The germline V and J ends were trimmed by 0 bases and 0 bases, with 12 bases remaining between them. Germline CDR1 reads LNHNV; CDR2 reads YYDKDF (reference sequence). The CDR3 runs 17 residues. The CDR3 is CATSRDGTRYSNQPQHF. CDR3 bases: TGTGCCACCAGCAGAGATGGGACACGGTATAGCAATCAGCCCCAGCATTTT.

This clonotype was recorded many times. CDR3 sequence reads: CASSHRTSGLSTDTQYF. CDR3 coding DNA: TGTGCCAGCAGTCACAGGACTAGCGGGCTTAGCACAGATACGCAGTATTTT. The chain links TRBV6-1 to TRBJ2-3; the match to TRBD2 covers 11 bases. Trimming at V came to 5 bases and at J to 0 bases, leaving 7 bases not matched to a gene. CDR3 length equals 17 residues. Germline V gene sequence: CDR1 MNHNS, CDR2 SASEGT.

This clonotype showed up just a few times. The genes are TRBV29-1 and TRBJ2-1, with TRBD2 matching 13 bases. The length of the CDR3 is 18 residues. Trimming at V came to 6 bases and at J to 0 bases, leaving 11 bases not matched to a gene. From germline, CDR1 is SQVTM and CDR2 ANQGSEA. The CDR3 DNA sequence: TGCAGCGTCGCTGGACTAGCGGGAGCGGGGGTCTCCTACAATGAGCAGTTCTTC. Translation gives CSVAGLAGAGVSYNEQFF.

Worth noting for this clonotype: A much bigger clone sits one base away, suggesting this may be a read error. The chain joins TRBV12-3 or TRBV12-4 to TRBJ2-6, with 8 bases matching TRBD1. CDR3 length: 18 amino acids. Unmatched junction bases numbered 18, after V lost 5 bases and J lost 9 bases. This CDR3 reads CASSLDRDRSRPNNVLTF. The CDR3 coding sequence is TGTGCCAGCAGTCTCGATAGGGACAGGTCGCGTCCCAACAACGTCCTGACTTTC.

In regard to this clonotype: At one end, the junction sequence differs from germline, possibly due to a read error. This sequence joins TRBV7-8 and TRBJ1-1; D gene ambiguous. Germline-derived CDR1 and CDR2 are SGHVS and FQNEAQ. The CDR3 contains 14 residues. The CDR3 bases are TGTGCCAGCAGGTTAGGGATCTCAGGAACTGAAGCTTTCTTT. The encoded protein is CASRLGISGTEAFF.

This clonotype has a handful of counts. The chain recombines TRBV20-1 with TRBJ2-7; TRBD2 matches at 11 bases. The CDR3 sequence is 15 residues long. Germline loops: CDR1 DFQATT, CDR2 SNEGSKA (reference sequence). V trimming: 5 bases; J trimming: 1 base; junction bases outside the gene matches: 7. Written as DNA, the CDR3 is TGCAGTGCTGACAGACTAGCGGGGATGTCCTACGAGCAGTACTTC. As protein: CSADRLAGMSYEQYF.

This clonotype was detected only a few times. The gene calls are TRBV6-2 or TRBV6-3 and TRBJ2-7; the D is unclear. The V end lost 6 bases, the J end lost 5 bases, and 11 bases lay between the germline ends. This CDR3 contains 12 residues. From germline, CDR1 is MNHEY and CDR2 SVGEGT. The DNA of the CDR3 is TGTGCCAGCAGCCCCTACATCCACGAGCAGTACTTC. This translates into CASSPYIHEQYF.